The present T cell receptor (beta chain) was sequenced within a study of T cells in Graves' hyperthyroidism and ophthalmopathy. This clonotype was recorded many times. Hyperthyroidism, newly diagnosed and lasting under 2 months, affected patients aged 18 to 65. This CDR3 region has 14 residues. The germline V gene encodes CDR1 LGHDT and CDR2 YNNKEL (reference sequence). V dropped 4 bases and J dropped 8 bases, with 17 bases sitting between them. Amplified TCR beta CDR3 regions came from RNA transcripts. The TCR CDR3 first-round RT-PCR relied on the HTBI primer set. TCRdb reprocessed the multiplex PCR reads with MiXCR, giving one entry per CDR3 protein. The data show around 300,000 distinct CDR3 sequences, with approximately 13% seen just once and 7.9% held by the top ten.

V is TRBV3-1 and J is TRBJ1-2, with D possibly TRBD1 on 5 matching bases. Material for sequencing was blood. The receptor was derived from a woman between 40 and 55 years old with Graves' hyperthyroidism. The CDR3 bases are TGTGCCAGCAGCCGTCAGGGACCCTCAGGCGGCTACACCTTC. It yields the protein CASSRQGPSGGYTF.